One TCR beta chain is described in this entry. Its antigen is not identified. This specimen belongs to a study of T-cell reconstitution after alpha-beta-depleted transplantation in children. Study-level results: In patients about two months after transplant, alpha-beta T cells reportedly arose from several hundred expanded graft clones. For some patients, TCRbeta diversity was high at day 60 because of recipient T cells and thymic progenitors that survived.

The J segment lost 6 bases and the V segment lost 4 bases, leaving 3 bases of the junction unmatched. The CDR3 loop spans 13 amino acids. The germline V gene has CDR1 SGHRS and CDR2 YFSETQ. Unique molecular identifiers were incorporated during preparation of the TCRbeta library. TCRdb recomputed calls from the PCR reads with MiXCR, one row per CDR3 protein. The sample holds about 400,000 distinct CDR3 sequences; around 15% are singletons and the top ten take 25% to 30%. The clonotype originates from a boy under two years old who had a stem cell transplant for Wiskott-Aldrich syndrome, so the T cells may come from the graft donor. Material: PBMCs, mostly from graft donor cells, obtained 360 days after TCRalphabeta/CD19-depleted stem cell transplant. This rearrangement joins TRBV5-1 to TRBJ2-2; 7 bases match TRBD1. CDR3 amino acids: CASSLGQAGELFF. The CDR3, as DNA: TGCGCCAGCAGCCTTGGACAGGCCGGGGAGCTGTTTTTT.